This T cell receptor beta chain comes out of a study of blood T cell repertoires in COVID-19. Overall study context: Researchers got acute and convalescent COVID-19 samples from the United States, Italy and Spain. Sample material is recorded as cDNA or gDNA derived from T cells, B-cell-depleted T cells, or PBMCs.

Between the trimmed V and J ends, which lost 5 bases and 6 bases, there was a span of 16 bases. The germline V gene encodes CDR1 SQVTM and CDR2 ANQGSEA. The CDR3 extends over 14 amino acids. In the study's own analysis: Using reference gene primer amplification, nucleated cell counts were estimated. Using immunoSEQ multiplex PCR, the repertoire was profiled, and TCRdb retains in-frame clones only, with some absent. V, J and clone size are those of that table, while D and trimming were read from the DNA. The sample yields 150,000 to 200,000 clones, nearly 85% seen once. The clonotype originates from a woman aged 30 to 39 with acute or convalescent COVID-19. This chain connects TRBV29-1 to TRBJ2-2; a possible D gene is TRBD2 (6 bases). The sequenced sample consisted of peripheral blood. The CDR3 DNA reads TGCAGCGTTCGGCCCCGCGGGGTTGCCGGGGAGCTGTTTTTT. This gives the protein CSVRPRGVAGELFF.